What follows are 24 T cell receptor beta chains derived from one specimen sequenced in a study of cytomegalovirus exposure and HLA in healthy donors. Generated by immunoSEQ multiplex PCR, the TCRdb table keeps only in-frame clones and is missing some. Here the sample spans 300,000 to 350,000 clones, around 90% being singletons. What was sequenced was PBMCs. The source of these receptors is a man under 40 in good health and CMV-seronegative.

The chain carries TRBV7-7 and TRBJ2-2; D unresolved. The CDR3 has 14 residues. CDR1 is SSHAT, CDR2 FNYEAQ, per germline (reference sequence). V lost 2 bases, J lost 5 bases, and 9 bases lay in between. The CDR3 bases are TGTGCCAGCAGCTTAAGCCCCCGAACCGGGGAGCTGTTTTTT. This translates into CASSLSPRTGELFF.

The CDR3 loop reads CASSIAGDIGELFF. The DNA of the CDR3 is TGCGCCAGCAGTATAGCGGGGGATATCGGGGAGCTGTTTTTT. The V gene is TRBV5-1, the J gene TRBJ2-2; 9 nucleotides match TRBD2. Germline-derived CDR1 and CDR2 are SGHRS and YFSETQ. The CDR3 consists of 14 residues. The ends lost 5 bases at V and 7 bases at J; junction bases unmatched: 6.

This clone was detected only a few times. The chain carries TRBV2 and TRBJ2-7, with D uncertain. Trimming cost V 6 bases and J 3 bases, with 6 bases left between them. Germline loops: CDR1 SNHLY, CDR2 FYNNEI. The CDR3 totals 11 residues. The CDR3 DNA follows: TGTGCCAGCAGAGAGGTCTACGAGCAGTACTTC. This sequence encodes CASREVYEQYF.

This clone appeared a few times. The chain couples TRBV7-9 to TRBJ1-3; TRBD1 is a possible D gene (5 bases). There are 15 residues in the CDR3. CDR1 SEHNR and CDR2 FQNEAQ come from the germline V gene (reference sequence). The V end was cut by 4 bases, the J end by 4 bases, with 14 bases between. The CDR3 is CASSSSGGWGNTIYF. Written as DNA, the CDR3 is TGTGCCAGCAGCTCGTCCGGGGGATGGGGAAACACCATATATTTT.

The chain has TRBV9 and TRBJ1-6, with D tentatively TRBD1 (5 bases). Germline CDR1 reads SGDLS; CDR2 reads YYNGEE. V dropped 2 bases and J dropped 5 bases, with 14 bases sitting between them. CDR3 length: 16 amino acids. CDR3 sequence reads: CASSVRGPPNNSPLHF. DNA of the CDR3: TGTGCCAGCAGCGTTAGGGGTCCGCCTAATAATTCACCCCTCCACTTT.

This chain uses TRBV10-3 with TRBJ1-1; TRBD1 is a possible D gene (5 bases). Germline CDR1 is ENHRY and CDR2 is SYGVKD. The germline V and J ends were trimmed by 9 bases and 1 base, with 9 bases remaining between them. The length of the CDR3 is 12 residues. CDR3 amino acids: CAIATANTEAFF. DNA of the CDR3: TGTGCCATTGCGACAGCGAACACTGAAGCTTTCTTT.

The J gene is TRBJ1-3, the V gene TRBV30, with 9 nucleotides matching TRBD1. The V and J ends lost 3 bases and 7 bases, in that order; junction bases with no gene match: 10. The CDR3 has 15 amino acids. Germline values: CDR1 GTSNPN, CDR2 SVGIG (reference sequence). In DNA, the CDR3 is TGTGCCTGGAGGGCTGGGACAGGGTTGAGCAACACCATATATTTT. Translated, it gives CAWRAGTGLSNTIYF. The whole variable domain, filled in from reference TRBV30 and TRBJ1-3, reads SQTIHQWPATLVQPVGSPLSLECTVEGTSNPNLYWYRQAAGRGLQLLFYSVGIGQISSEVPQNLSASRPQDRQFILSSKKLLLSDSGFYLCAWRAGTGLSNTIYFGEGSWLTVV.

The rearrangement uses TRBV13 and TRBJ2-5, with D perhaps TRBD1 (5 bases). Germline loops: CDR1 PRHDT, CDR2 FYEKMQ (reference sequence). CDR3 size: 13 residues. The ends were cut back, 4 bases at V and 2 bases at J, with 8 bases in the middle. CDR3: CASSSDIQETQYF. In nucleotides, the CDR3 is TGTGCCAGCAGCTCGGACATTCAAGAGACCCAGTACTTC.

The V call is TRBV10-1, the J call TRBJ2-1, with 8 positions matching TRBD2. The CDR3 sequence is 13 residues long. The trim removed 4 bases at V and 7 bases at J, leaving 3 bases unmatched. Germline assignment: CDR1 WNHNN and CDR2 SYGVQD (reference sequence). The CDR3 DNA reads as TGCGCCAGCAGTGCCAGCGGGGGAAATGAGCAGTTCTTC. Translated, it gives CASSASGGNEQFF.

In nucleotides, the CDR3 is TGTGCCAGCAGACTGGTCGGGGTAATTGGAAACACCATATATTTT. Its protein product is CASRLVGVIGNTIYF. The rearrangement links TRBV6-1 to TRBJ1-3; the D is unclear. In germline, CDR1 is MNHNS, CDR2 SASEGT. This CDR3 has 15 residues. The V and J ends lost 6 bases and 3 bases respectively, with 15 bases between them.

The chain employs TRBV10-1 and TRBJ2-1; D perhaps matches TRBD1 (6 bases). The V gene lost 4 bases and the J gene lost 4 bases, with 8 bases spanning the gap. Germline V gives CDR1 WNHNN, CDR2 SYGVQD (reference sequence). This CDR3 is built from 13 residues. CDR3 nucleotides: TGCGCCAGCAGTGCGGACAGTTACAATGAGCAGTTCTTC. Its protein product is CASSADSYNEQFF.

The rearrangement links TRBV11-2 to TRBJ2-3; the match to TRBD2 covers 8 bases. CDR1 and CDR2 from the germline V gene are SGHAT and FQNNGV. The CDR3 sequence is 16 residues long. The J segment lost 0 bases and the V segment lost 2 bases, leaving 4 bases of the junction unmatched. In DNA form, the CDR3 reads TGTGCCAGCAGCTTACCCCGCGGGGGGAGCACAGATACGCAGTATTTT. This sequence encodes CASSLPRGGSTDTQYF.

The chain links TRBV7-2 to TRBJ1-5; D not resolved. The CDR3 has 16 amino acids. CDR1 and CDR2 from the germline V gene are SGHTA and FQGNSA. Trimming stripped 1 base from V and 0 bases from J, with 10 bases between. The chain's CDR3 is CASSLVLLNSNQPQHF. The CDR3 DNA follows: TGTGCCAGCAGCTTAGTTCTACTGAATAGCAATCAGCCCCAGCATTTT. Complete variable domain (other parts from reference TRBV7-2 and TRBJ1-5): GAGVSQSPSNKVTEKGKDVELRCDPISGHTALYWYRQSLGQGLEFLIYFQGNSAPDKSGLPSDRFSAERTGGSVSTLTIQRTQQEDSAVYLCASSLVLLNSNQPQHFGDGTRLSIL.

The chain uses TRBV5-1 and TRBJ2-3, with D tentatively TRBD1 (5 bases). V gave up 6 bases and J gave up 2 bases, with 13 bases separating them. Germline-derived CDR1 and CDR2 are SGHRS and YFSETQ. The CDR3 extends over 14 amino acids. The CDR3 DNA reads TGCGCCAGCAAGGACACCATCAACACAGATACGCAGTATTTT. As protein: CASKDTINTDTQYF.

For the CDR3, the DNA is TGTGCCAGCAGCGCGACTAGCATGGATACGCAGTATTTT. Translation gives CASSATSMDTQYF. V usage is TRBV9 and J usage is TRBJ2-3; 7 bases fit TRBD2. The CDR3 extends over 13 amino acids. V was pared by 3 bases and J by 6 bases, with 4 bases of the junction left unmatched. Germline V gives CDR1 SGDLS, CDR2 YYNGEE.

The chain joins TRBV6-6 to TRBJ1-1, with D tentatively TRBD1 (5 bases). Germline V lookup: CDR1 MNHNY, CDR2 SVGAGI (reference sequence). Trimming cost V 2 bases and J 5 bases, with 9 bases left between them. The CDR3 has 13 amino acids. The CDR3 loop is CASSYAGLTEAFF. The DNA of the CDR3 is TGTGCCAGCAGTTACGCAGGGCTTACTGAAGCTTTCTTT.

This chain joins TRBV5-1 and TRBJ2-5, with D hard to call. This CDR3 contains 15 residues. Germline CDR1 is SGHRS and CDR2 is YFSETQ. Trimming removed 1 base at V and 5 bases at J, with 15 bases between. The CDR3 DNA reads TGCGCCAGCAGCTTGCAAGTTAGTAGATCGGAGACCCAGTACTTC. Protein: CASSLQVSRSETQYF.

This rearrangement joins TRBV19 to TRBJ1-4; 7 nucleotides line up with TRBD1. Germline CDR1 is LNHDA and CDR2 is SQIVND (reference sequence). CDR3 size: 16 residues. The V gene end was trimmed by 11 bases and the J gene end by 1 base; junction bases not matched to a gene: 13. CDR3 coding DNA: TGTGCCTCACAGGGGACCGCTGGACTAACTAATGAAAAACTGTTTTTT. Amino acid sequence: CASQGTAGLTNEKLFF. The entire variable domain, with the rest obtained from reference TRBV19 and TRBJ1-4, is as follows: DGGITQSPKYLFRKEGQNVTLSCEQNLNHDAMYWYRQDPGQGLRLIYYSQIVNDFQKGDIAEGYSVSREKKESFPLTVTSAQKNPTAFYLCASQGTAGLTNEKLFFGSGTQLSVL.

This clone has only a few counts. V and J are TRBV6-5 and TRBJ1-1; D not resolved. Trimming took off 0 bases at V and 0 bases at J, with 5 bases between the two ends. CDR1 and CDR2 from the germline V gene are MNHEY and SVGAGI. The CDR3 consists of 14 residues. In DNA form, the CDR3 reads TGTGCCAGCAGTTACTCGTCAGTGAACACTGAAGCTTTCTTT. It is translated as CASSYSSVNTEAFF.

This clone was detected only a few times. CDR3 bases: TGCGCCAGCAGCCAAACTGGACTAGCGGGGACCGAGCAGTACTTC. Protein sequence: CASSQTGLAGTEQYF. The chain recombines TRBV4-1 with TRBJ2-7; 12 bases line up with TRBD2. The CDR3 covers 15 residues. Germline CDR1 is MGHRA and CDR2 is YSYEKL. Unmatched junction bases numbered 5, after V lost 2 bases and J lost 6 bases.

The CDR3: CASSYTGLAGGPRETQYF. DNA for the CDR3: TGTGCCAGCAGTTACACGGGACTAGCGGGGGGGCCTCGGGAGACCCAGTACTTC. This chain connects TRBV7-2 to TRBJ2-5; 16 bases match TRBD2. V was clipped by 6 bases and J by 5 bases; unmatched bases: 12. CDR1 is SGHTA, CDR2 FQGNSA, per germline. The CDR3 covers 18 residues.

This clone was detected a few times. DNA for the CDR3: TGTGCCAGCAGTGAATCAGGGATGGGCAATCAGCCCCAGCATTTT. Translation gives CASSESGMGNQPQHF. The chain uses TRBV6-1 and TRBJ1-5; a possible D gene is TRBD1 (5 bases). Trimming pared 2 bases from V and 2 bases from J, leaving 10 bases between. Germline V gives CDR1 MNHNS, CDR2 SASEGT. The CDR3 sequence is 15 residues long.

This chain connects TRBV27 to TRBJ1-2, with 7 bases lining up with TRBD1. Germline trimming cut 0 bases from V and 5 bases from J; bases unmatched to any gene: 6. The germline gives CDR1 MNHEY, CDR2 SMNVEV (reference sequence). The CDR3 sequence is 15 residues long. DNA of the CDR3: TGTGCCAGCAGTTTATCCCAGGGGGTAGCATATGGCTACACCTTC. Protein product: CASSLSQGVAYGYTF.

This clone has only one observation. The chain combines TRBV6-1 with TRBJ1-1, with D perhaps matching TRBD1 (5 bases). This CDR3 comprises 12 residues. Germline V gene data show CDR1 as MNHNS and CDR2 as SASEGT. V lost 5 bases to trimming and J lost 5 bases, with 9 bases between them. CDR3 DNA: TGTGCCAGCAGTACGGGGGTTACTGAAGCTTTCTTT. Its translation: CASSTGVTEAFF.